This TCR beta chain was retrieved from a study of cytomegalovirus exposure and HLA in healthy donors. Libraries were prepared by immunoSEQ multiplex PCR; TCRdb keeps only in-frame clonotypes and omits some of them. The sample includes about 160,000 clones, 85% to 90% of them seen just once. This clone is a singleton in its sample. Its cognate antigen is unknown. Whole-study findings and limits: Researchers counted around 170 TCR beta chains as cytomegalovirus-associated. Generally TCR sequences proved uncommon, though certain public TCRs appeared in numerous donors. The finding came from a later analysis; first-cohort TCR clusters tended to co-occur in the roughly 110 validation repertoires. A few of the chains that were CMV-associated were confirmed in vitro to be specific for CMV antigens.

This CDR3 contains 14 residues. CDR1 is MNHNS and CDR2 is SASEGT in the germline V gene. V lost 2 bases, J lost 2 bases, and 1 base stayed unmatched. The sequencing input was PBMCs. The rearrangement uses TRBV6-1 and TRBJ2-7; 9 bases match TRBD1. This clonotype was obtained from a woman aged 18-30 years in good health and CMV-seropositive. CDR3 coding DNA: TGTGCCAGCAGTGAACGGACAGGGGCCTACGAGCAGTACTTC. It yields the protein CASSERTGAYEQYF.